Included here is one TCR beta chain sequence, with context. The antigen is unknown. Unmatched junction bases numbered 11, after V lost 5 bases and J lost 6 bases. This CDR3 has 15 residues. CDR1 is SGHTA, CDR2 FQGTGA, per germline. The repertoire was sequenced with immunoSEQ multiplex PCR; TCRdb's copy has only in-frame clones and lacks some. Seen here are some 170,000 clones, 95% to 96% observed once, and the top ten hold roughly 1%. This sample is drawn from a study of cytomegalovirus exposure and HLA in healthy donors. Study-wide results and limits: There were a few CMV-associated chains whose specificity for CMV antigens was confirmed in vitro. Cytomegalovirus-associated TCR beta chains were listed, numbering 150 to 200.

The rearrangement links TRBV7-3 to TRBJ2-3, with TRBD1 identical over 7 bases. Material: PBMCs. The clonotype was recovered from a woman aged 18-29 years in good health and CMV-seronegative. In DNA form, the CDR3 reads TGTGCCAGCAGCCAATTAGGGGGCCCGGGGGATACGCAGTATTTT. Protein: CASSQLGGPGDTQYF.